The 7 T cell receptor beta chains in this list originate from one sample, sequenced in a study of T cell clonality in common variable immunodeficiency. Broader study findings: Reportedly, TCR beta sequences from common variable immunodeficiency showed fewer deletions and N-nucleotide insertions.

For these TCRs, the target antigens are not known. The assay was immunoSEQ multiplex PCR, and TCRdb's table has in-frame clones only and misses some. This sample has about 30,000 clones, each found more than once. Input material: peripheral blood mononuclear cells. The source of these receptors is a human donor with common variable immunodeficiency.

There are many counts of this clone. The read ends 3 residues before the CDR3 terminus; that terminus is restored from the germline J gene. This sequence joins TRBV20-1 and TRBJ2-2, with D unresolved. Germline CDR1 and CDR2: DFQATT and SNEGSKA (reference sequence). The CDR3 runs to 14 residues. Trimming took off 1 base at V and 6 bases at J, with 12 bases between the two ends. Here the CDR3 reads CSARASPVSGELFF. The DNA read from the CDR3 is TGCAGTGCTAGAGCCTCGCCAGTCTCCGGGGAG.

This clone was found a few times. The CDR3 extends 3 residues past the end of the read, so its final part is completed from the germline J gene. V gene TRBV30 combines with J gene TRBJ1-1; 9 bases match TRBD1. Germline lookup yields CDR1 GTSNPN and CDR2 SVGIG (reference sequence). There are 15 residues in the CDR3. Trimming removed 5 bases from V and 4 bases from J; junction bases left unmatched: 11. CDR3 DNA (partial): TGTGCCTGGTCGCGGACAGGGGATTGGGTCACTGAA. Amino acids: CAWSRTGDWVTE. The whole CDR3 reads CAWSRTGDWVTEAFF.

This clone has ten or more counts. The read terminates 3 residues before the CDR3 end, so the remaining end is supplied by the germline J gene. The rearrangement links TRBV5-1 to TRBJ1-2, with TRBD1 matching over 8 bases. The CDR3 runs to 15 residues. J lost 5 bases, V lost 4 bases, and 10 bases had no gene match. Germline V gene sequence: CDR1 SGHRS, CDR2 YFSETQ. The CDR3 spells CASSPGQGLGYGYTF. Partial CDR3 DNA: TGCGCCAGCAGCCCCGGACAGGGTTTGGGGTATGGC.

This clone came up many times. The CDR3 end is not reached by the read, which stops 3 residues before it; the germline J gene fills it in. The chain recombines TRBV2 with TRBJ2-5, with 14 nucleotides matching TRBD2. This CDR3 contains 15 residues. CDR1 and CDR2 (germline): SNHLY, FYNNEI. V was clipped by 5 bases and J by 7 bases; unmatched bases: 6. The CDR3 is CASSRLAGGTGTQYF. The covered CDR3 bases are TGTGCCAGCAGTCGACTAGCGGGGGGGACCGGGACC.

The table lists this clone with many counts. CDR3 region: CSASRDRDNYGYTF. CDR3 DNA (partial): TGCAGTGCTAGTCGTGACAGGGACAACTATGGC. This chain uses TRBV20-1 with TRBJ1-2, with 7 positions matching TRBD1. The read gets to within 3 residues of the CDR3 end, and the germline J gene fills in the rest. Trimming cost V 3 bases and J 2 bases; bases outside gene matches: 6. This CDR3 has 14 residues. Germline CDR1 DFQATT, CDR2 SNEGSKA (reference sequence).

This clone came up a few times. The CDR3 end falls 3 residues outside the read, so it is completed with the germline J gene. The chain carries TRBV7-6 and TRBJ1-6; no reliable D call. The CDR3 loop spans 11 amino acids. V shed 8 bases and J shed 5 bases, with 4 bases lying between them. Per the germline V gene, CDR1 is SGHVS and CDR2 is FNYEAQ. The part of the CDR3 DNA that was read is TGTGCCAGCGCAGATAATTCACCC. This encodes CASADNSP. The entire CDR3 sequence reads CASADNSPLHF.

In regard to this clone: The missing CDR3 end, 3 residues past where the read stops, is filled in from the germline J gene. This rearrangement joins TRBV19 to TRBJ2-5; 10 bases are shared with TRBD1. CDR3 length: 13 residues. Trimming at V came to 6 bases and at J to 5 bases, leaving 3 bases not matched to a gene. Germline-derived CDR1 and CDR2 are LNHDA and SQIVND (reference sequence). CDR3 residues: CASRTGGRETQYF. The DNA read from the CDR3 is TGTGCCAGTAGGACAGGGGGCAGGGAGACC. Using reference TRBV19 and TRBJ2-5 for the parts outside the CDR3, the full variable domain is DGGITQSPKYLFRKEGQNVTLSCEQNLNHDAMYWYRQDPGQGLRLIYYSQIVNDFQKGDIAEGYSVSREKKESFPLTVTSAQKNPTAFYLCASRTGGRETQYFGPGTRLLVL.